The clone carrying this T cell receptor (beta chain) was seen more than once but under ten times. This record comes from a study of sequential checkpoint blockade in melanoma. Sequenced by immunoSEQ multiplex PCR; TCRdb stores in-frame clones only, minus some. The table lists roughly 8,800 clones, 60% to 80% of them singletons. Treatment indicated: randomized to nivolumab then ipilimumab (arm A) or the reverse (arm B). None of the patients previously received DNA-damaging chemotherapy. From thawed PBMCs, live CD3+CD8+ cells negative for CD19 and CD56 were sorted. This TCR came from a human donor with melanoma. This material consisted of CD8+ T cells sorted from blood (inferred from file names), taken from a patient given nivolumab and ipilimumab in sequence.

The CDR3 DNA sequence: TGTGCCAGCCGTGGACTAGCCTATATAACCGGGGAGCTGTTTTTT. Amino acid sequence: CASRGLAYITGELFF. This sequence joins TRBV28 and TRBJ2-2, with 8 positions matching TRBD2. CDR3 length: 15 residues. Trimming cost V 8 bases and J 5 bases; bases outside gene matches: 10. The germline V gene has CDR1 MDHEN and CDR2 SYDVKM.